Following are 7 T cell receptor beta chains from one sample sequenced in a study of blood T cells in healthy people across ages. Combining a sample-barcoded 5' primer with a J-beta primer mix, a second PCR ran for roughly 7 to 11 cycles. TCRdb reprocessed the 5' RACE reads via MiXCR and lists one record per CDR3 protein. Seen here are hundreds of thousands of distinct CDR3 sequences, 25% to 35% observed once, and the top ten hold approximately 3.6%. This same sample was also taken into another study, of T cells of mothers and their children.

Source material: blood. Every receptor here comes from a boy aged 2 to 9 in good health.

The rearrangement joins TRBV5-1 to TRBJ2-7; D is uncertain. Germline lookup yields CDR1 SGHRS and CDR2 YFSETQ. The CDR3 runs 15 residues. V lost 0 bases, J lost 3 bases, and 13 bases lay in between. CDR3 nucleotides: TGCGCCAGCAGCTTGGCCGGGCAGGCAAGCTACGAGCAGTACTTC. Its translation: CASSLAGQASYEQYF.

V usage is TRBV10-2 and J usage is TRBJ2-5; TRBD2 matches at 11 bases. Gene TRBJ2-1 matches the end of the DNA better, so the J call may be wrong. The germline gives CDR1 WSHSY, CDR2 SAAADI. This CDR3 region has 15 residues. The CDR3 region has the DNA TGCGCCAGCCAACTAGCGGGAGTTTTTCGTAATGAGCAGTTCTTC. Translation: CASQLAGVFRNEQFF.

CDR3 residues: CASSLEAADTQYF. CDR3 coding DNA: TGTGCCAGCAGTTTAGAGGCGGCAGATACGCAGTATTTT. This chain links TRBV12-3 or TRBV12-4 with TRBJ2-3; D is unresolved. V was shortened by 1 base and J by 4 bases, with 6 bases between the two germline ends. This CDR3 is built from 13 residues.

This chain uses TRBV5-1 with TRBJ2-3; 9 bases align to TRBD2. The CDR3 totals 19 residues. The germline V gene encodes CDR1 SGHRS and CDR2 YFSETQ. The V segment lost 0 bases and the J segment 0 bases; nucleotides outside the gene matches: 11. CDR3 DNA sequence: TGCGCCAGCAGCTTGGCCCTGGCGGGGGGGGATTCTAGCACAGATACGCAGTATTTT. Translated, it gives CASSLALAGGDSSTDTQYF.

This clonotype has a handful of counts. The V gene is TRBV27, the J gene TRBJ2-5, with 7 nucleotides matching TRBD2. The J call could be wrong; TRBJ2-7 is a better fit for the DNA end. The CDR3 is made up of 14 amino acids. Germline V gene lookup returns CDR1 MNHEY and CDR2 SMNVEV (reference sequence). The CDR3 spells CASSLQSGAYEQYF. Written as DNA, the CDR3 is TGTGCCAGCAGTTTACAAAGCGGGGCCTACGAGCAGTACTTC.

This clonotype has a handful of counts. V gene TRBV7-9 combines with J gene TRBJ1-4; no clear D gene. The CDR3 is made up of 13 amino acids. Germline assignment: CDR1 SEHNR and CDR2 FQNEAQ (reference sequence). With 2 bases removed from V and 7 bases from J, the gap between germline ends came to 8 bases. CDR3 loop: CASSLSGSEKLFF. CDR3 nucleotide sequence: TGTGCCAGCAGCTTATCTGGGAGTGAAAAACTGTTTTTT.

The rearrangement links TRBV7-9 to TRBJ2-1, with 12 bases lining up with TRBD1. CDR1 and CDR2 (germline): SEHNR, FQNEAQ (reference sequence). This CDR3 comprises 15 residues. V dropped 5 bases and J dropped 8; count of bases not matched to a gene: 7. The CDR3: CASSPRDRGQDEQFF. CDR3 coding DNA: TGTGCCAGCAGCCCCCGGGACAGGGGGCAGGATGAGCAGTTCTTC. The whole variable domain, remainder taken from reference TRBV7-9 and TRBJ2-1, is DTGVSQNPRHKITKRGQNVTFRCDPISEHNRLYWYRQTLGQGPEFLTYFQNEAQLEKSRLLSDRFSAERPKGSFSTLEIQRTEQGDSAMYLCASSPRDRGQDEQFFGPGTRLTVL.